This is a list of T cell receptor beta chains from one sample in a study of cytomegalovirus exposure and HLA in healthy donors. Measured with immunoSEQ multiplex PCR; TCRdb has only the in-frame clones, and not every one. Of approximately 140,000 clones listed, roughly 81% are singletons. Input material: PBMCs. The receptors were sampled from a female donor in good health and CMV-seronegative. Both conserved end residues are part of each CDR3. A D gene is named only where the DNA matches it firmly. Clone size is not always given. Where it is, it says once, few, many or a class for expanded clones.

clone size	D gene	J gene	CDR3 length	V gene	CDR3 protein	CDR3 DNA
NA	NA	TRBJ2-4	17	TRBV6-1	CASSEARVGSVQNIQYF	TGTGCCAGCAGTGAAGCGCGGGTAGGGTCGGTTCAAAACATTCAGTACTTC
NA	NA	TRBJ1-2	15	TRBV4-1	CASSHTPRANYGYTF	TGCGCCAGCAGCCACACCCCGAGAGCTAACTATGGCTACACCTTC
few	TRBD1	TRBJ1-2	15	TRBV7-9	CASNGGQAPNYGYTF	TGTGCCAGCAACGGGGGACAGGCGCCTAACTATGGCTACACCTTC
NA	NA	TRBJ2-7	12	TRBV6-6	CASSYALYEQYF	TGTGCCAGCAGTTACGCGCTCTACGAGCAGTACTTC
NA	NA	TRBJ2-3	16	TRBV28	CASTSWGEAYTDTQYF	TGTGCCAGCACCAGCTGGGGGGAGGCCTACACAGATACGCAGTATTTT
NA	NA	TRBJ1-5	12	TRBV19	CASSYRVQPQHF	TGTGCCAGTTCTTACAGAGTGCAGCCCCAGCATTTT
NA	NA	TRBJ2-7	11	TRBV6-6	CASSGTYEQYF	TGTGCCAGCTCGGGAACCTACGAGCAGTACTTC
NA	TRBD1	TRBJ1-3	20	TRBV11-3	CASSLVRDRGYLTSGNTIYF	TGTGCCAGCAGCTTAGTCCGGGACAGGGGTTATCTAACCTCTGGAAACACCATATATTTT
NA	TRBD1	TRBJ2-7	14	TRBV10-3	CAISGTGGSYEQYF	TGTGCCATCAGTGGGACAGGGGGATCCTACGAGCAGTACTTC
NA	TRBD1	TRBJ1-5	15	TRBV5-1	CASSLQTGGNQPQHF	TGCGCCAGCAGCTTACAGACAGGGGGGAATCAGCCCCAGCATTTT
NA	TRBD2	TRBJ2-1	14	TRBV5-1	CASSTSGTYNEQFF	TGCGCCAGCAGCACAAGCGGGACTTACAATGAGCAGTTCTTC
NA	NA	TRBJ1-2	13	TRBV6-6	CASTKGGGYGYTF	TGTGCCAGCACCAAAGGCGGTGGCTATGGCTACACCTTC
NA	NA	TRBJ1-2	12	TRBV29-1	CSVDTGVYGYTF	TGCAGCGTTGACACAGGCGTTTATGGCTACACCTTC
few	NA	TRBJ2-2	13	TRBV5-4	CASSARATGELFF	TGTGCCAGCAGCGCCAGGGCCACCGGGGAGCTGTTTTTT